Sequencing of this TCR beta chain was carried out in a study of T cell repertoires in cytomegalovirus infection. Study overall: It was the public TCR beta signatures that indicated both CMV infection and matching HLA type.

The CDR3 spans 17 residues. CDR1 is MNHEY and CDR2 is SMNVEV in the germline V gene (reference sequence). Trimming took off 0 bases at V and 7 bases at J, with 19 bases between the two ends. TCRdb redid the calling of the reads with MiXCR, one entry per CDR3 protein. Of under 350,000 distinct CDR3 sequences listed, around 20% are singletons. In regard to this clonotype: Antigen: not known.

The source of this sequence is a human donor in good health (CMV status not recorded). Some clones in this sample may be carry-over from other donors' samples. This specimen consisted of cultured PBMCs, obtained from culture after CMV antigen stimulation. J is TRBJ2-1 and V is TRBV27, with D hard to call. The CDR3 spells CASSLSGSSTLPNEQFF. The CDR3 DNA sequence: TGTGCCAGCAGTTTATCGGGCTCCTCAACCCTTCCAAATGAGCAGTTCTTC.